The 30 T cell receptor beta chains below were found in one sample sequenced in a study of blood T cell repertoires in COVID-19 (dated by TCRdb to about 2020). Library preparation employed the immunoSEQ multiplex PCR assay. TCRdb's version of the immuneACCESS table is confined to in-frame rearrangements and falls short of the full clone set. An unresolved V gene accounts for under half of the shortfall where checked; the remainder is of unknown origin. This sample holds some 360,000 clones; 87% were observed only once. The top ten hold roughly 2% of the sample. Material: peripheral blood. The receptors were sampled from a woman in her fifties or sixties with COVID-19, enrolled during active disease.

The sample holds one count of this clone. The rearrangement links TRBV2 to TRBJ1-5; no reliable D call. Trimming took off 4 bases at V and 4 bases at J, with 8 bases between the two ends. Germline values: CDR1 SNHLY, CDR2 FYNNEI. The CDR3 contains 13 residues. The CDR3 reads CASSVRGNQPQHF. For the CDR3, the DNA is TGTGCCAGCAGTGTCCGGGGTAATCAGCCCCAGCATTTT.

The chain carries TRBV3-1 (or the pseudogene TRBV3-2) and TRBJ1-4; no reliable D call. Trimming removed 4 bases from V and 2 bases from J, with 11 bases in between. Germline V gene data show CDR1 as LGHDT and CDR2 as YNNKEL (reference sequence). This CDR3 is 15 amino acids long. The CDR3 is CASSPRVLTNEKLFF. CDR3 DNA: TGTGCCAGCAGCCCCCGCGTCCTCACTAATGAAAAACTGTTTTTT.

The chain links TRBV2 to TRBJ2-1, with TRBD2 matching over 13 bases. Trimming at V came to 4 bases and at J to 9 bases, leaving 3 bases not matched to a gene. This CDR3 comprises 14 residues. The germline gives CDR1 SNHLY, CDR2 FYNNEI. In DNA form, the CDR3 reads TGTGCCAGCAGTGTGAGACTAGCGGGGGGTGAGCAGTTCTTC. This encodes CASSVRLAGGEQFF. Variable domain in full (rest from reference TRBV2 and TRBJ2-1): EPEVTQTPSHQVTQMGQEVILRCVPISNHLYFYWYRQILGQKVEFLVSFYNNEISEKSEIFDDQFSVERPDGSNFTLKIRSTKLEDSAMYFCASSVRLAGGEQFFGPGTRLTVL.

The rearrangement links TRBV6-5 to TRBJ1-1; the D is unclear. Between the trimmed V and J ends, which lost 2 bases and 3 bases, there was a span of 10 bases. This CDR3 has 14 amino acids. CDR1 and CDR2 (germline): MNHEY, SVGAGI. The CDR3 DNA sequence: TGTGCCAGCAGTTACAGAGGTAGTCACACTGAAGCTTTCTTT. Its translation is CASSYRGSHTEAFF.

The chain employs TRBV5-1 and TRBJ1-4, with 10 bases identical to TRBD1. This CDR3 spans 14 amino acids. The J segment lost 5 bases and the V segment lost 5 bases, leaving 3 bases of the junction unmatched. Germline CDR1 reads SGHRS; CDR2 reads YFSETQ. The DNA of the CDR3 is TGCGCCAGCAGACTGGGACAGGGGAATGAAAAACTGTTTTTT. Translating gives CASRLGQGNEKLFF.

J is TRBJ2-7 and V is TRBV5-5, with TRBD1 matching over 7 bases. CDR1 and CDR2 from the germline V gene are SGHKS and YYEKEE (reference sequence). The CDR3 runs to 16 residues. J was trimmed by 2 bases and V by 5 bases; bases with no gene match: 13. CDR3 DNA: TGTGCCAGCAGTCATGGACCGGGACAGTGGCCCTACGAGCAGTACTTC. Protein: CASSHGPGQWPYEQYF.

In DNA, the CDR3 is TGTGCCAGCAGCTTTACAGGGCGGCAAGAGACCCAGTACTTC. Its translation is CASSFTGRQETQYF. The chain combines TRBV5-5 with TRBJ2-5; a weak D match, TRBD1 (6 bases). The CDR3 contains 14 residues. CDR1 and CDR2 from the germline V gene are SGHKS and YYEKEE (reference sequence). V lost 2 bases and J 2 bases, leaving 10 bases between the germline ends.

This chain connects TRBV19 to TRBJ2-7; TRBD1 matches 10 bases. Germline CDR1 is LNHDA and CDR2 is SQIVND (reference sequence). The CDR3 length is 15 residues. After removal of 4 bases from V and 6 bases from J, the junction contained 9 bases not matched to a gene. CDR3 loop: CASSTRGQGIPEQYF. CDR3 nucleotide sequence: TGTGCCAGTAGTACCCGGGGACAGGGGATTCCCGAGCAGTACTTC.

The chain recombines TRBV2 with TRBJ1-6, with 9 nucleotides matching TRBD1. V lost 4 bases to trimming and J lost 5 bases; unmatched junction nucleotides: 6. The CDR3 length is 16 residues. The germline V gene encodes CDR1 SNHLY and CDR2 FYNNEI. The CDR3 DNA reads as TGTGCCAGCAGTGGTGGGACAGGGAGGAATAATTCACCCCTCCACTTT. This sequence encodes CASSGGTGRNNSPLHF.

V usage is TRBV11-2 and J usage is TRBJ1-2; TRBD1 is a possible D gene (6 bases). The germline gives CDR1 SGHAT, CDR2 FQNNGV. This CDR3 comprises 15 residues. Trimming left V 1 base short and J 6 bases short, with 15 bases between. The CDR3 DNA is TGTGCCAGCAGCTTAGCTTCGGACAGCCCCCATGGCTACACCTTC. Residues: CASSLASDSPHGYTF.

V usage is TRBV7-6 and J usage is TRBJ2-7; D remains unclear. V shed 3 bases and J shed 0 bases, with 9 bases lying between them. Looked up from germline, CDR1 is SGHVS and CDR2 is FNYEAQ. The CDR3 sequence is 14 residues long. The CDR3 nucleotides read TGTGCCAGCAGCTTCGAGGTGAGCTCCTACGAGCAGTACTTC. This gives the protein CASSFEVSSYEQYF.

The chain employs TRBV7-9 and TRBJ1-3, with 9 positions matching TRBD1. Germline V gives CDR1 SEHNR, CDR2 FQNEAQ (reference sequence). Trimming cost V 3 bases and J 5 bases; bases outside gene matches: 11. The CDR3 is 17 residues long. The CDR3: CASSLYRTTGGRNTIYF. The CDR3 DNA follows: TGTGCCAGCAGCTTGTATCGAACGACAGGGGGAAGAAACACCATATATTTT.

The chain employs TRBV28 and TRBJ1-4; D is uncertain. V gave up 3 bases and J gave up 2 bases, with 7 bases separating them. The CDR3 is 14 residues long. Germline CDR1 MDHEN, CDR2 SYDVKM. The CDR3 is CASSFGGTNEKLFF. CDR3 DNA sequence: TGTGCCAGCAGTTTTGGAGGCACTAATGAAAAACTGTTTTTT.

The chain uses TRBV10-3 and TRBJ2-1, with 12 positions matching TRBD2. Germline V lookup: CDR1 ENHRY, CDR2 SYGVKD. With V trimmed by 5 bases and J by 0 bases, 5 bases remained unmatched. The CDR3 loop spans 17 amino acids. As DNA, the CDR3 is TGTGCCATCAGTTGGACTAGCGGGGATTTCTCCTACAATGAGCAGTTCTTC. Translated, it gives CAISWTSGDFSYNEQFF.

The V call is TRBV25-1, the J call TRBJ2-3; 11 positions agree with TRBD2. Germline CDR1 MGHDK, CDR2 SYGVNS. The V and J ends lost 5 bases and 3 bases, in that order; junction bases with no gene match: 7. The CDR3 is made up of 16 amino acids. The DNA of the CDR3 is TGTGCCAGCAGTCCAATAGGGACTAGCGGAACAGATACGCAGTATTTT. Protein product: CASSPIGTSGTDTQYF. Using reference TRBV25-1 and TRBJ2-3 for the parts outside the CDR3, the full variable domain is EADIYQTPRYLVIGTGKKITLECSQTMGHDKMYWYQQDPGMELHLIHYSYGVNSTEKGDLSSESTVSRIRTEHFPLTLESARPSHTSQYLCASSPIGTSGTDTQYFGPGTRLTVL.

This chain joins TRBV15 and TRBJ2-3, with TRBD2 identical over 8 bases. The V gene's germline CDR1 is LNHNV and CDR2 YYDKDF (reference sequence). The CDR3 sequence is 17 residues long. V lost 1 base, J lost 4 bases, and 10 bases stayed unmatched. CDR3 nucleotide sequence: TGTGCCACCAGCAGAGGCTTTAGCGGGGCCATTGCAGATACGCAGTATTTT. Translating it yields CATSRGFSGAIADTQYF. Filled out from reference TRBV15 and TRBJ2-3, the complete variable domain reads DAMVIQNPRYQVTQFGKPVTLSCSQTLNHNVMYWYQQKSSQAPKLLFHYYDKDFNNEADTPDNFQSRRPNTSFCFLDIRSPGLGDTAMYLCATSRGFSGAIADTQYFGPGTRLTVL.

The chain employs TRBV5-4 and TRBJ1-1; D call uncertain. The V end was cut by 0 bases, the J end by 7 bases, with 10 bases between. This CDR3 region has 13 residues. Germline CDR1 and CDR2: SGHNT and YYREEE (reference sequence). CDR3 nucleotide sequence: TGTGCCAGCAGCTTGGTTCTCCGGGGTGAAGCTTTCTTT. It translates to CASSLVLRGEAFF. Supplemented by reference TRBV5-4 and TRBJ1-1, the full variable domain reads ETGVTQSPTHLIKTRGQQVTLRCSSQSGHNTVSWYQQALGQGPQFIFQYYREEENGRGNFPPRFSGLQFPNYSSELNVNALELDDSALYLCASSLVLRGEAFFGQGTRLTVV.

In DNA, the CDR3 is TGTGCCAGCAGCCCGACGCGGGATATAGTGAACACTGAAGCTTTCTTT. It yields the protein CASSPTRDIVNTEAFF. This chain links TRBV5-5 with TRBJ1-1, with D hard to call. Germline V gene data show CDR1 as SGHKS and CDR2 as YYEKEE (reference sequence). This CDR3 has 16 amino acids. With 4 bases removed from V and 0 bases from J, the gap between germline ends came to 16 bases.

This rearrangement joins TRBV5-1 to TRBJ2-3, with 10 positions matching TRBD2. The CDR3 runs 20 residues. The germline V gene has CDR1 SGHRS and CDR2 YFSETQ. The ends lost 1 base at V and 0 bases at J; junction bases unmatched: 14. CDR3 residues: CASSLPLQAGGPVSTDTQYF. In DNA, the CDR3 is TGCGCCAGCAGCTTGCCCCTCCAAGCGGGGGGGCCCGTTAGCACAGATACGCAGTATTTT. Supplemented by reference TRBV5-1 and TRBJ2-3, the full variable domain reads KAGVTQTPRYLIKTRGQQVTLSCSPISGHRSVSWYQQTPGQGLQFLFEYFSETQRNKGNFPGRFSGRQFSNSRSEMNVSTLELGDSALYLCASSLPLQAGGPVSTDTQYFGPGTRLTVL.

The J gene is TRBJ1-2, the V gene TRBV7-9, with 8 bases fitting TRBD1. Germline V gene data show CDR1 as SEHNR and CDR2 as FQNEAQ (reference sequence). V was pared by 0 bases and J by 2 bases, with 11 bases of the junction left unmatched. This CDR3 is built from 18 residues. The CDR3 DNA follows: TGTGCCAGCAGCTTAGCGGCGACAGGGGCCCGCGGGAACTATGGCTACACCTTC. Its translation: CASSLAATGARGNYGYTF.

The chain is built from TRBV28 and TRBJ2-7; maybe TRBD1 (6 bases). Germline V CDR1 and CDR2: MDHEN, SYDVKM. There are 15 residues in the CDR3. V lost 1 base and J lost 2, with 12 bases in between. CDR3 region: CASSLSGRGTYEQYF. In nucleotides, the CDR3 is TGTGCCAGCAGTTTATCGGGCAGGGGTACCTACGAGCAGTACTTC.

With respect to this clone: Mismatch with germline at one junction end may stem from a read error. The rearrangement links TRBV5-8 to TRBJ1-1, with D tentatively TRBD1 (5 bases). This CDR3 spans 13 amino acids. Looked up from germline, CDR1 is SGHTS and CDR2 is YDEGEE. The CDR3 spells CASTLTVNTEAFF. For the CDR3, the DNA is TGTGCCAGCACCTTGACAGTGAACACTGAAGCTTTCTTT. Full variable domain (rest looked up from reference TRBV5-8 and TRBJ1-1): EAGVTQSPTHLIKTRGQQATLRCSPISGHTSVYWYQQALGLGLQFLLWYDEGEERNRGNFPPRFSGRQFPNYSSELNVNALELEDSALYLCASTLTVNTEAFFGQGTRLTVV.

The table lists this clone with a few counts. The chain joins TRBV5-4 to TRBJ1-2; 9 nucleotides match TRBD1. Germline V gene data show CDR1 as SGHNT and CDR2 as YYREEE (reference sequence). With V trimmed by 2 bases and J by 6 bases, 5 bases remained unmatched. The CDR3 runs to 14 residues. The CDR3 reads CASSFNRGLDGYTF. CDR3 DNA sequence: TGTGCCAGCAGCTTCAACAGGGGGCTCGATGGCTACACCTTC.

This clone was counted once. The chain employs TRBV6-8 and TRBJ1-5; D perhaps matches TRBD1 (6 bases). The CDR3 consists of 18 residues. V lost 5 bases and J 0 bases, leaving 20 bases between the germline ends. The germline gives CDR1 MNHGY, CDR2 SAAAGT. CDR3 nucleotides: TGTGCCAGCAGTCAATGTGGGGGGGCCCCCTATAGCAATCAGCCCCAGCATTTT. This codes for CASSQCGGAPYSNQPQHF.

This clone was seen just once. J is TRBJ1-1 and V is TRBV27; 11 nucleotides agree with TRBD1. V gave up 5 bases and J gave up 5 bases; unmatched junction bases: 10. This CDR3 is built from 16 residues. The V gene's germline CDR1 is MNHEY and CDR2 SMNVEV (reference sequence). The CDR3 reads CASSPSGQGARTEAFF. In DNA, the CDR3 is TGTGCCAGCAGTCCCTCCGGACAGGGGGCGCGTACTGAAGCTTTCTTT.

V and J are TRBV27 and TRBJ1-1, with TRBD1 as a possible D gene (6 bases). Germline loops: CDR1 MNHEY, CDR2 SMNVEV (reference sequence). Between the trimmed V and J ends, which lost 3 bases and 3 bases, there was a span of 17 bases. The CDR3 is 16 amino acids. For the CDR3, the DNA is TGTGCCAGCAGTTTGTGGTCGACAGGAAGGTACACTGAAGCTTTCTTT. Its protein is CASSLWSTGRYTEAFF.

V is TRBV18 and J is TRBJ2-7; TRBD1 matches at 12 bases. Germline-derived CDR1 and CDR2 are KGHSH and LQKENI. Trimming removed 5 bases from V and 2 bases from J; junction bases left unmatched: 4. This CDR3 is built from 15 residues. CDR3 region: CASSAGTGGTYEQYF. CDR3 nucleotide sequence: TGTGCCAGCTCAGCCGGGACAGGGGGCACCTACGAGCAGTACTTC.

This rearrangement joins TRBV7-2 to TRBJ1-1; D perhaps matches TRBD1 (5 bases). Trimming pared 5 bases from V and 10 bases from J, leaving 17 bases between. The CDR3 spans 13 residues. Germline assignment: CDR1 SGHTA and CDR2 FQGNSA. The CDR3 here is CASSGQSQTAAFF. CDR3 coding DNA: TGTGCCAGCAGCGGACAATCACAGACAGCAGCTTTCTTT.

The rearrangement links TRBV4-2 to TRBJ2-3; 9 bases map to TRBD2. Germline assignment: CDR1 LGHNA and CDR2 YNFKEQ. The CDR3 has 19 amino acids. V gave up 4 bases and J gave up 0 bases; unmatched junction bases: 14. Here the CDR3 reads CASSPKGSGGPDSTDTQYF. The DNA for the CDR3 is TGTGCCAGCAGCCCCAAAGGCAGCGGGGGGCCCGATAGCACAGATACGCAGTATTTT.

The V and J genes are TRBV7-2 and TRBJ1-2; possible D gene TRBD1, 5 bases. The germline gives CDR1 SGHTA, CDR2 FQGNSA. The CDR3 is 14 amino acids. V was pared by 2 bases and J by 2 bases, with 9 bases between. The CDR3 loop reads CASSLIDRNYGYTF. The CDR3 DNA reads as TGTGCCAGCAGCTTAATTGACAGAAACTATGGCTACACCTTC. The variable domain in full, with the rest retrieved from reference TRBV7-2 and TRBJ1-2, is GAGVSQSPSNKVTEKGKDVELRCDPISGHTALYWYRQSLGQGLEFLIYFQGNSAPDKSGLPSDRFSAERTGGSVSTLTIQRTQQEDSAVYLCASSLIDRNYGYTFGSGTRLTVV.